The entry below gives a single TCR beta chain sequence along with its context. Its antigen is still unknown. The sample belongs to a study of tumor-infiltrating lymphocytes in primary liver carcinoma. Whole-study results and caveats: Appearing in all five tumor regions was true of only about 7.5-25% of top clones.

Germline assignment: CDR1 MGHRA and CDR2 YSYEKL. The ends were cut back, 1 base at V and 3 bases at J, with 20 bases in the middle. The CDR3 extends over 18 amino acids. For each extraction, RNA and DNA were obtained together from about 21-30 mg of unsorted bulk tissue. Starting material of 500 ng total RNA yielded TCR beta cDNA via a constant-region primer. It was through three nested multiplex PCR rounds of slightly modified ARM-PCR that TCR beta libraries arose. TRBV1-TRBV30 forward primers paired with a C-beta reverse primer were used in the first two PCR rounds, which ran around 10 cycles each. TCRdb reprocessed the multiplex PCR reads with MiXCR, giving one entry per CDR3 protein. The table has roughly 20,000 distinct CDR3 sequences, approximately 72% seen once.

J is TRBJ2-3 and V is TRBV4-1; the D gene is possibly TRBD2 (5 bases). Sequenced sample: liver tumor tissue from sampling region 1. Subset of the sample: tumor region T1, superior pole. This receptor was obtained from a man aged 35 to 55 with primary liver carcinoma and hepatitis B virus infection. CDR3 amino acids: CASSQGLGGATSTDTQYF. CDR3 sequence (DNA): TGCGCCAGCAGCCAAGGGCTCGGCGGTGCTACTAGTACAGATACGCAGTATTTT.